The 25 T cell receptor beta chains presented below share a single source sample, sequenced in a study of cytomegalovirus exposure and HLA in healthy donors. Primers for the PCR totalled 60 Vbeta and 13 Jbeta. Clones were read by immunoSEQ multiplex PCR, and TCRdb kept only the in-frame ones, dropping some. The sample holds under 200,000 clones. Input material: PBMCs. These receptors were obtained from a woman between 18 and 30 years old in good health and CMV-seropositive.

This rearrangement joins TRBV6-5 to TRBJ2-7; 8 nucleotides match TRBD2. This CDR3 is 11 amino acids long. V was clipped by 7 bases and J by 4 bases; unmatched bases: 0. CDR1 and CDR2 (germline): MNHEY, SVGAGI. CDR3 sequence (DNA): TGTGCCAGCACGGGGGGGTACGAGCAGTACTTC. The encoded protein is CASTGGYEQYF.

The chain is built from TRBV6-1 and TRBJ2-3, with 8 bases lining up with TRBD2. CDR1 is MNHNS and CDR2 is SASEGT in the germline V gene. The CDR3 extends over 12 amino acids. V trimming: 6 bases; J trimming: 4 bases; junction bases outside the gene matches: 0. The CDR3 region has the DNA TGTGCCAGCAGGGGACTAGCAGATACGCAGTATTTT. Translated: CASRGLADTQYF.

The CDR3 region has the DNA TGCGCCAGCAGCCTCTCTTCTAGCGGGATCGGCACAGATACGCAGTATTTT. Amino acids: CASSLSSSGIGTDTQYF. The chain has TRBV5-1 and TRBJ2-3, with 9 bases identical to TRBD2. Germline V lookup: CDR1 SGHRS, CDR2 YFSETQ. The length of the CDR3 is 17 residues. Losses at the gene ends were 4 bases for V and 1 base for J; bases not matched to a gene: 10.

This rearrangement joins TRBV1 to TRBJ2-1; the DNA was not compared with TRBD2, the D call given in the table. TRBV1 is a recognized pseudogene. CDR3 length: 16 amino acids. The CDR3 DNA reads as TGCACCAGCAGCCAAGATCGCCCCGGGACTAGGCCTGAGCAGTTCTTC. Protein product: CTSSQDRPGTRPEQFF.

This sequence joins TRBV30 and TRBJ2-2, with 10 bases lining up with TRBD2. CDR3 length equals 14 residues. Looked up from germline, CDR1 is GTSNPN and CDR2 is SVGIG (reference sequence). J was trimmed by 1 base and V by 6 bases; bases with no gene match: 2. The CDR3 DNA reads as TGTGCCTGTTCTAGCGGGGGGAACACCGGGGAGCTGTTTTTT. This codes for CACSSGGNTGELFF. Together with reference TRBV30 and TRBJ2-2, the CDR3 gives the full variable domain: SQTIHQWPATLVQPVGSPLSLECTVEGTSNPNLYWYRQAAGRGLQLLFYSVGIGQISSEVPQNLSASRPQDRQFILSSKKLLLSDSGFYLCACSSGGNTGELFFGEGSRLTVL.

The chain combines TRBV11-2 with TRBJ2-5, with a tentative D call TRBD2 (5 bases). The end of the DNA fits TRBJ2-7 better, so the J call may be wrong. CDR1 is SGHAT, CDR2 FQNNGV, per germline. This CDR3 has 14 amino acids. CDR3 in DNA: TGTGCCAGCAGCTTAGATCTAGGGAGCCACGAGCAGTACTTC. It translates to CASSLDLGSHEQYF.

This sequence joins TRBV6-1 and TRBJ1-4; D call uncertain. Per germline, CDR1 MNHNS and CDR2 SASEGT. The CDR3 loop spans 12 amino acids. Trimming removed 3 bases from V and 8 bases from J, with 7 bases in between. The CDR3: CASSETREKLFF. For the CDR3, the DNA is TGTGCCAGCAGTGAGACGAGGGAAAAACTGTTTTTT.

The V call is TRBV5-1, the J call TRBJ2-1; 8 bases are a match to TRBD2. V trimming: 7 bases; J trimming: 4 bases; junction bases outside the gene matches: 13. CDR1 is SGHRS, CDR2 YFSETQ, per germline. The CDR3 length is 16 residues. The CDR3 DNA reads TGCGCCAGCTCCCAGGTACTAGCGGCGCCTTACAATGAGCAGTTCTTC. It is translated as CASSQVLAAPYNEQFF.

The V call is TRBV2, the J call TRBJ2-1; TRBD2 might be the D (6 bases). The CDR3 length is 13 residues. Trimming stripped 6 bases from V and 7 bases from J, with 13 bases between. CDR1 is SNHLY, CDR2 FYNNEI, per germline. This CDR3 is CASRQEAGNEQFF. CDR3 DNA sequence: TGTGCCAGCAGGCAGGAGGCGGGAAATGAGCAGTTCTTC.

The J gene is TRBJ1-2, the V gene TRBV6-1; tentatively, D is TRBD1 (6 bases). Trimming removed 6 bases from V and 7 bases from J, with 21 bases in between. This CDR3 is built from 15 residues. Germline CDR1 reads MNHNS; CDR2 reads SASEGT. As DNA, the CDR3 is TGTGCCAGCAGGGAAAATACAGGGTGGGTGAGTGGCTACACCTTC. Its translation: CASRENTGWVSGYTF.

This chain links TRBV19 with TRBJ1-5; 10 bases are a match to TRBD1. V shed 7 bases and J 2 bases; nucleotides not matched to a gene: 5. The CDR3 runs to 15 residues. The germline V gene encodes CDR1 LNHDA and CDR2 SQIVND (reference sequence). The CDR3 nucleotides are TGTGCCAGTACCCAGACAGGGGGCGGCAATCAGCCCCAGCATTTT. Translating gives CASTQTGGGNQPQHF. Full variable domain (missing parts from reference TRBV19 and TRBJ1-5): DGGITQSPKYLFRKEGQNVTLSCEQNLNHDAMYWYRQDPGQGLRLIYYSQIVNDFQKGDIAEGYSVSREKKESFPLTVTSAQKNPTAFYLCASTQTGGGNQPQHFGDGTRLSIL.

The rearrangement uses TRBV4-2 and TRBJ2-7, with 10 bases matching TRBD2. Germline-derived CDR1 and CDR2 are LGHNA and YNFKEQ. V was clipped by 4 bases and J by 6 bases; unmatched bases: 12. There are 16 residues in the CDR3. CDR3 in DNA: TGTGCCAGCAGCCGGGGTGGGACTAGCGATCAACCCGAGCAGTACTTC. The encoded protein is CASSRGGTSDQPEQYF.

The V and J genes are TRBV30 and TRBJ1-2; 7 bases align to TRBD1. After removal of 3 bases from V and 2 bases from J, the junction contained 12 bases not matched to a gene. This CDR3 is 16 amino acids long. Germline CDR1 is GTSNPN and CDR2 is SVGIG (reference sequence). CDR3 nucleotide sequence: TGTGCCTGGAGGGATCGGGACAGCCGAAAGAACTATGGCTACACCTTC. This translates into CAWRDRDSRKNYGYTF. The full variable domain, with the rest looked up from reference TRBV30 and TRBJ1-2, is SQTIHQWPATLVQPVGSPLSLECTVEGTSNPNLYWYRQAAGRGLQLLFYSVGIGQISSEVPQNLSASRPQDRQFILSSKKLLLSDSGFYLCAWRDRDSRKNYGYTFGSGTRLTVV.

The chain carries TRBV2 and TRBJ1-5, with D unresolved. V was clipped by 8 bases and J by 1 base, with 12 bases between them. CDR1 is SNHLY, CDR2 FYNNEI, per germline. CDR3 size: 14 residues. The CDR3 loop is CASAAGNSNQPQHF. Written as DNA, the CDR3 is TGTGCCAGCGCGGCCGGGAACAGCAATCAGCCCCAGCATTTT.

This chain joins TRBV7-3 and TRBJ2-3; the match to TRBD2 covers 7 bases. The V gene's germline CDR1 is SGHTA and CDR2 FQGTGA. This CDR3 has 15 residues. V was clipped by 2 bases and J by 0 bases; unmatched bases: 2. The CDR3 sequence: CASSLGLVSTDTQYF. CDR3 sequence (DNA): TGTGCCAGCAGCTTAGGACTAGTTAGCACAGATACGCAGTATTTT.

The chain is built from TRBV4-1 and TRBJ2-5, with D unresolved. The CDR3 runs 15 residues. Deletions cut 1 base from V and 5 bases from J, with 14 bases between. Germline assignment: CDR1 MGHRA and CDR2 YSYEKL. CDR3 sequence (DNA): TGCGCCAGCAGCCAAGGGTACAGCACCGTTGAGACCCAGTACTTC. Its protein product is CASSQGYSTVETQYF.

In DNA, the CDR3 is TGTGCCAGCAGTTACCAGACTAGCGGCTCCTACAATGAGCAGTTCTTC. It specifies CASSYQTSGSYNEQFF. J is TRBJ2-1 and V is TRBV6-5, with 9 positions matching TRBD2. Trimming at V came to 2 bases and at J to 0 bases, leaving 2 bases not matched to a gene. The V gene's germline CDR1 is MNHEY and CDR2 SVGAGI. The CDR3 runs to 16 residues.

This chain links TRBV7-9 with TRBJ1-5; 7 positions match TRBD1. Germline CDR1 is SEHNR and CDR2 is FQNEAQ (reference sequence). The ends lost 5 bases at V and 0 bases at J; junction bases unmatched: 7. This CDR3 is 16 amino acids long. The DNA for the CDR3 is TGTGCCAGCAGCACCGACAGGGCGGCTAGCAATCAGCCCCAGCATTTT. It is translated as CASSTDRAASNQPQHF. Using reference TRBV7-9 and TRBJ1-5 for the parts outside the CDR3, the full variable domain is DTGVSQNPRHKITKRGQNVTFRCDPISEHNRLYWYRQTLGQGPEFLTYFQNEAQLEKSRLLSDRFSAERPKGSFSTLEIQRTEQGDSAMYLCASSTDRAASNQPQHFGDGTRLSIL.

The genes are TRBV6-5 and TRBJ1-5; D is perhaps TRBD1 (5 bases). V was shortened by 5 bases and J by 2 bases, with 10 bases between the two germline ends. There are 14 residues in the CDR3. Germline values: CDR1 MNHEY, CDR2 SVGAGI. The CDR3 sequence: CASSPLRGNQPQHF. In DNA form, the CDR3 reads TGTGCCAGCAGTCCCCTCAGGGGCAATCAGCCCCAGCATTTT.

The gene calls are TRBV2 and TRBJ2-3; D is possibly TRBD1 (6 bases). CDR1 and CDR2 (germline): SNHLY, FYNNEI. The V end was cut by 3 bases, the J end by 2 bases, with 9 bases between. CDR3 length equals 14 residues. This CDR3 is CASSDGGHTDTQYF. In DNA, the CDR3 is TGTGCCAGCAGTGATGGGGGACACACAGATACGCAGTATTTT.

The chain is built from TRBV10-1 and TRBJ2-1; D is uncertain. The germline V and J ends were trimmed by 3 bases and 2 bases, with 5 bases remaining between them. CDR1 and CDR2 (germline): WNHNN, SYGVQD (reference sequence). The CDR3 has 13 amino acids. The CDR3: CASSDSAYNEQFF. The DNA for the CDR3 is TGCGCCAGCAGTGATTCTGCCTACAATGAGCAGTTCTTC.

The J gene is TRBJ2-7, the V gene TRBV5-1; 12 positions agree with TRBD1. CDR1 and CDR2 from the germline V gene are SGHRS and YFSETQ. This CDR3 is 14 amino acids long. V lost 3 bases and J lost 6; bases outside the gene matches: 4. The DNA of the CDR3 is TGCGCCAGCAGCTGGGGACAGGGGGCGGGCGAGCAGTACTTC. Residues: CASSWGQGAGEQYF.

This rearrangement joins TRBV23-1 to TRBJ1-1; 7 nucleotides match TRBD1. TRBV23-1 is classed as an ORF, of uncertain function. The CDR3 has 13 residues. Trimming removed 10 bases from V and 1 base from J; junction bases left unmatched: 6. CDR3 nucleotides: TGCGCCACAACGGACAGGCCGAACACTGAAGCTTTCTTT. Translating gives CATTDRPNTEAFF.

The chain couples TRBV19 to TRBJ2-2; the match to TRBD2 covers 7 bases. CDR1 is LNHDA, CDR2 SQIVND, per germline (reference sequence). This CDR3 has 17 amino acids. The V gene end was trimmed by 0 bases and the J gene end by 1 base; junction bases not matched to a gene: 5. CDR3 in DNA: TGTGCCAGTAGTATAGAAGGGGCGGGAGTGAACACCGGGGAGCTGTTTTTT. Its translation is CASSIEGAGVNTGELFF.

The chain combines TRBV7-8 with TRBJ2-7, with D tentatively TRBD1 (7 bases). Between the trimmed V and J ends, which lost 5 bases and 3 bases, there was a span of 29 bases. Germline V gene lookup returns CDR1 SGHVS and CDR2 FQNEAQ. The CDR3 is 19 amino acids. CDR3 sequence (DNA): TGTGCCAGCAGCCCAAAAAATTTACCTAGTGCGCAGGGGGGCTACGAGCAGTACTTC. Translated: CASSPKNLPSAQGGYEQYF. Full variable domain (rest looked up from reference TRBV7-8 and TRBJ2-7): GAGVSQSPRYKVAKRGQDVALRCDPISGHVSLFWYQQALGQGPEFLTYFQNEAQLDKSGLPSDRFFAERPEGSVSTLKIQRTQQEDSAVYLCASSPKNLPSAQGGYEQYFGPGTRLTVT.